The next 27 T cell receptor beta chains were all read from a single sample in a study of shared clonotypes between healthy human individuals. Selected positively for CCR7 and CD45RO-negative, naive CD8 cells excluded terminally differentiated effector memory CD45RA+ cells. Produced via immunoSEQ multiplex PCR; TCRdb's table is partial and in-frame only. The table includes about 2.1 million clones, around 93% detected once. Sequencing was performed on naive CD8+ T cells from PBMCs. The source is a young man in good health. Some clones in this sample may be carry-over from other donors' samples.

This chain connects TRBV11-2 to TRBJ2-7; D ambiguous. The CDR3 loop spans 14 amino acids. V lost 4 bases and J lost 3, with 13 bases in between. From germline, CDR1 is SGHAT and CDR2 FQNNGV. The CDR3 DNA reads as TGTGCCAGCAGCTCCATACGACAAGGCTACGAGCAGTACTTC. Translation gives CASSSIRQGYEQYF. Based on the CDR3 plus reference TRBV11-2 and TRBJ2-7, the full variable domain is EAGVAQSPRYKIIEKRQSVAFWCNPISGHATLYWYQQILGQGPKLLIQFQNNGVVDDSQLPKDRFSAERLKGVDSTLKIQPAKLEDSAVYLCASSSIRQGYEQYFGPGTRLTVT.

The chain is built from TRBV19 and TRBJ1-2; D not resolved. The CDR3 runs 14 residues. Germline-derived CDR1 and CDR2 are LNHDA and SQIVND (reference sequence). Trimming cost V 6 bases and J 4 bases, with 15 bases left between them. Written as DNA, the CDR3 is TGTGCCAGTAGGTTTTTCCCCCATGGCTATGGCTACACCTTC. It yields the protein CASRFFPHGYGYTF.

CDR3 in amino acids: CASSFFGDRGLYEQYF. The CDR3 DNA reads TGTGCCAGCAGTTTTTTCGGGGACAGGGGGCTTTACGAGCAGTACTTC. The V call is TRBV28, the J call TRBJ2-7, with TRBD1 matching 12 bases. This CDR3 comprises 16 residues. Per germline, CDR1 MDHEN and CDR2 SYDVKM. Trimming took 3 bases from V and 4 from J; bases not matched to a gene: 7.

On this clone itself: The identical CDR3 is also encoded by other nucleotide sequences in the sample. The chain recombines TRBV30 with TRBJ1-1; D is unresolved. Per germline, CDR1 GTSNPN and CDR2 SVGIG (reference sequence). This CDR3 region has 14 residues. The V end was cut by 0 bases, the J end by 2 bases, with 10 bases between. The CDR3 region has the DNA TGTGCCTGGAGTGTGTCAGGACCCAACACTGAAGCTTTCTTT. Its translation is CAWSVSGPNTEAFF.

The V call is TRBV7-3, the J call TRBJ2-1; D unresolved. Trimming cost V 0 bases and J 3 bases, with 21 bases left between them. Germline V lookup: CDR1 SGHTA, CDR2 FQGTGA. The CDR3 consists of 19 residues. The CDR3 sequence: CASSLTGGSTGINYNEQFF. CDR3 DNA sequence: TGTGCCAGCAGCTTAACGGGTGGGTCTACCGGAATAAACTACAATGAGCAGTTCTTC.

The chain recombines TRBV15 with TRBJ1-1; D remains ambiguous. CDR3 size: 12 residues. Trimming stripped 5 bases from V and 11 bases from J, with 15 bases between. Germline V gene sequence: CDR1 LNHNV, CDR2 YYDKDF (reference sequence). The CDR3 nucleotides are TGTGCCACCAGCCGGAGAGCGGGAGACGCTTTCTTT. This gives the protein CATSRRAGDAFF.

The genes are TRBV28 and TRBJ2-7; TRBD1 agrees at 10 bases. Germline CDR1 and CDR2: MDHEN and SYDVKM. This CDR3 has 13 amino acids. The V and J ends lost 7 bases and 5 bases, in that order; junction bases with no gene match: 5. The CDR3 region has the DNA TGTGCCAGCACACGACAGGGGGCTGACGAGCAGTACTTC. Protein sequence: CASTRQGADEQYF.

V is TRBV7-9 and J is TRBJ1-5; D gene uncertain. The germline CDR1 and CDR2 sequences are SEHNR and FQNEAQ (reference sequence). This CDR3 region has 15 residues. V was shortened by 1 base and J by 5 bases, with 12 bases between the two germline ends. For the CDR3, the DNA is TGTGCCAGCAGCTTAGATGTAGGGTATGATCAGCCCCAGCATTTT. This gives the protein CASSLDVGYDQPQHF.

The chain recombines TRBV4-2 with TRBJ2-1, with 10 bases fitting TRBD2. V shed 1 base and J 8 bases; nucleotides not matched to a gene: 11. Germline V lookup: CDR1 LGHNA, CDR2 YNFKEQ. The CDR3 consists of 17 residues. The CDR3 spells CASSQAEREGLIHEQFF. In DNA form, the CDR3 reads TGTGCCAGCAGCCAAGCGGAGCGGGAGGGCCTTATCCATGAGCAGTTCTTC.

The CDR3 sequence is CASSPGQHEQFF. The CDR3 nucleotides are TGTGCCAGCAGTCCGGGACAGCATGAGCAGTTCTTC. V and J are TRBV6-6 and TRBJ2-1; TRBD1 matches 7 bases. V gave up 5 bases and J gave up 8 bases; unmatched junction bases: 3. The V gene's germline CDR1 is MNHNY and CDR2 SVGAGI (reference sequence). There are 12 residues in the CDR3.

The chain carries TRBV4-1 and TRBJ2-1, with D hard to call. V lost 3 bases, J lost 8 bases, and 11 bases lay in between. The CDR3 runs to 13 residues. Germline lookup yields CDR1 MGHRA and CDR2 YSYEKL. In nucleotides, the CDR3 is TGCGCCAGCAGCCAGCCTGGGGAAGATGAGCAGTTCTTC. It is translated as CASSQPGEDEQFF.

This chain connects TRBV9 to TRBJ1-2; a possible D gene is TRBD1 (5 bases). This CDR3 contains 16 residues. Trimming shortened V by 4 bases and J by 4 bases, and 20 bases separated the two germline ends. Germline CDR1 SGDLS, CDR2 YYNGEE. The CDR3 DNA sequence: TGTGCCAGCAGCCCCCGGCGAGGGGCGTCGGGCTATGGCTACACCTTC. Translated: CASSPRRGASGYGYTF.

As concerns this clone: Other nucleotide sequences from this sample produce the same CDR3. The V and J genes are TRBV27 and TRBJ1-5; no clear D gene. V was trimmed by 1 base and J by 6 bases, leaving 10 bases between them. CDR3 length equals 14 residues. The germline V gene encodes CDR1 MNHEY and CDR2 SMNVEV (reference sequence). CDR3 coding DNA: TGTGCCAGCAGTTTATTAGGGTTAGGTCAGCCCCAGCATTTT. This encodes CASSLLGLGQPQHF.

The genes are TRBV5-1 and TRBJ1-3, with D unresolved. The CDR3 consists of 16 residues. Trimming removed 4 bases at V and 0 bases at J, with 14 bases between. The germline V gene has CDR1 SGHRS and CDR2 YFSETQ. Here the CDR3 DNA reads TGCGCCAGCAGCCAAAACAGCCCTATCTCTGGAAACACCATATATTTT. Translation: CASSQNSPISGNTIYF.

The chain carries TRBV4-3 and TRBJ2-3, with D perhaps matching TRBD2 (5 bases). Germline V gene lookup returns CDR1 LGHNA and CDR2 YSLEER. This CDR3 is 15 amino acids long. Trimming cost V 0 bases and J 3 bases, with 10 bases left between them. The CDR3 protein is CASSQDGSGTDTQYF. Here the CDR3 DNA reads TGCGCCAGCAGCCAAGATGGGAGTGGGACAGATACGCAGTATTTT.

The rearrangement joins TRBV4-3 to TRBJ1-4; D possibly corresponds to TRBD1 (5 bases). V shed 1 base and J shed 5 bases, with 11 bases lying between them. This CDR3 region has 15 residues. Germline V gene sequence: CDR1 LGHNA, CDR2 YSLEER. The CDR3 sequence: CASSQGDGDNEKLFF. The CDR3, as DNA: TGCGCCAGCAGCCAAGGAGACGGGGACAATGAAAAACTGTTTTTT.

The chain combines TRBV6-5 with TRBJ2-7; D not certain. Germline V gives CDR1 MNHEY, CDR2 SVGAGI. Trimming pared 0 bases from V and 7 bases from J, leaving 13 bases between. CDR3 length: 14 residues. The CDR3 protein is CASSYSLPPREQYF. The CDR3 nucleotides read TGTGCCAGCAGTTACTCCCTACCGCCTAGGGAGCAGTACTTC.

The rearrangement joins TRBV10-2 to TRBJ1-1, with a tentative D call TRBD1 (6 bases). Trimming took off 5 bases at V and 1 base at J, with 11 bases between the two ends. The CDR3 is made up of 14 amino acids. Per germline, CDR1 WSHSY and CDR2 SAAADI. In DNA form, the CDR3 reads TGCGCCAGCAGTCTACAGGGAAGGAACACTGAAGCTTTCTTT. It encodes CASSLQGRNTEAFF.

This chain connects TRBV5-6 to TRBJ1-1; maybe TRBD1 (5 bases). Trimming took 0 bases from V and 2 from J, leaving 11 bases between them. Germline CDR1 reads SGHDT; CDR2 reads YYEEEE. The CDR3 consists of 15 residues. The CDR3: CASSLVSGGNTEAFF. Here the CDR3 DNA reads TGTGCCAGCAGCTTGGTTTCCGGGGGAAACACTGAAGCTTTCTTT.

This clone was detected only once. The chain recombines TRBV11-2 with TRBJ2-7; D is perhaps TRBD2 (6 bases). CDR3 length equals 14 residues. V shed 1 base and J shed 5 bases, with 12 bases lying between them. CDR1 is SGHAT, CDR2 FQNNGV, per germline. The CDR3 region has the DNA TGTGCCAGCAGCTTAGTTTACCCGGGGGACGAGCAGTACTTC. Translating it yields CASSLVYPGDEQYF.

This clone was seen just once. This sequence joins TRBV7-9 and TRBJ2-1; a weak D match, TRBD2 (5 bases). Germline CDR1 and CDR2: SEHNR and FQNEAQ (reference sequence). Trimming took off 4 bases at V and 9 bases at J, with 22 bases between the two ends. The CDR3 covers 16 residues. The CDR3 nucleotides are TGTGCCAGCAGCTCCCGGAATGCGGGCGGTTTTAGTGAGCAGTTCTTC. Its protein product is CASSSRNAGGFSEQFF.

The CDR3 reads CASSQTKDRAGETQYF. CDR3 bases: TGCGCCAGCAGCCAGACCAAAGACAGGGCCGGTGAGACCCAGTACTTC. The chain couples TRBV4-1 to TRBJ2-5, with 7 positions matching TRBD1. This CDR3 region has 16 residues. Trimming cost V 3 bases and J 5 bases; bases outside gene matches: 12. CDR1 and CDR2 (germline): MGHRA, YSYEKL.

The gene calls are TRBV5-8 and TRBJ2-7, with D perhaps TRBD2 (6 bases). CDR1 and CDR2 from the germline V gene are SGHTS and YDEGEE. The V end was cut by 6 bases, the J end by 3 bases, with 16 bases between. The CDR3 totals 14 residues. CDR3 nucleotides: TGTGCCAGCATCCCCTGGGGAGGAGACTACGAGCAGTACTTC. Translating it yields CASIPWGGDYEQYF.

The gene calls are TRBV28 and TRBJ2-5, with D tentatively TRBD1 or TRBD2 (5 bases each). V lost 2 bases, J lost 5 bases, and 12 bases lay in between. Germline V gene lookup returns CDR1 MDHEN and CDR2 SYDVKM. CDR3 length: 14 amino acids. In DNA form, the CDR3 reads TGTGCCAGCAGTTTAGATGTACGGGGCGAGACCCAGTACTTC. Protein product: CASSLDVRGETQYF.

CDR3 coding DNA: TGTGCCAGCAGCATATTATCGACTAGCGGGAGCGAGCAGTACTTC. This codes for CASSILSTSGSEQYF. The chain combines TRBV11-2 with TRBJ2-7, with TRBD2 matching over 12 bases. The V and J ends lost 5 bases and 6 bases, in that order; junction bases with no gene match: 8. Germline values: CDR1 SGHAT, CDR2 FQNNGV. The CDR3 sequence is 15 residues long. Full variable domain (missing parts from reference TRBV11-2 and TRBJ2-7): EAGVAQSPRYKIIEKRQSVAFWCNPISGHATLYWYQQILGQGPKLLIQFQNNGVVDDSQLPKDRFSAERLKGVDSTLKIQPAKLEDSAVYLCASSILSTSGSEQYFGPGTRLTVT.

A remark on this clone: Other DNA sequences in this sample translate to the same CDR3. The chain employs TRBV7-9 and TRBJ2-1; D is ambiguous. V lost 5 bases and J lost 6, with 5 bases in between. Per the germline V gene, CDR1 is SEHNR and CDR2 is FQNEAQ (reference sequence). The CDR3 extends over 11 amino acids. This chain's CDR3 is CASSGPNEQFF. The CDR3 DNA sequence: TGTGCCAGCAGCGGCCCCAATGAGCAGTTCTTC.

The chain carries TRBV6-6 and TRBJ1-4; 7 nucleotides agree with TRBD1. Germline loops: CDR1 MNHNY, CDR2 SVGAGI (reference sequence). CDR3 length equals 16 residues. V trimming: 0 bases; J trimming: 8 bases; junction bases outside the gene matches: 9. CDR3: CASSYSTGVIREKLFF. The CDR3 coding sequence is TGTGCCAGCAGTTACTCCACAGGGGTAATTCGGGAAAAACTGTTTTTT.